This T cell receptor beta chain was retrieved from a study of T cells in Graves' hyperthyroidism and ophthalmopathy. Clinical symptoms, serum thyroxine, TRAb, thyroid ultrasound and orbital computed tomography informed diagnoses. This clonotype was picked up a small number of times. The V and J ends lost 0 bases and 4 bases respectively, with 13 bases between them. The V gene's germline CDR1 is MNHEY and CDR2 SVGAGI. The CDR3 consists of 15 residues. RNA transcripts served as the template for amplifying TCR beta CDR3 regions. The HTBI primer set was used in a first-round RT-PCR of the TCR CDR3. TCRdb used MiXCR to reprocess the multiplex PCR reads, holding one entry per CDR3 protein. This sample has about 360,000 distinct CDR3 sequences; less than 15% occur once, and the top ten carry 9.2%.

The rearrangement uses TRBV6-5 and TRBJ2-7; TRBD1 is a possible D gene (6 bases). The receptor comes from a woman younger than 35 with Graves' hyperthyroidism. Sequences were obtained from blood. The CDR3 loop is CASSYSEQGRYEQYF. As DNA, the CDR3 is TGTGCCAGCAGTTACTCGGAGCAGGGGCGGTACGAGCAGTACTTC.